The sample holds a few counts of the clone carrying this T cell receptor (beta chain). The antigen remains unidentified. The data are from a study of cytomegalovirus exposure and HLA in healthy donors. Study summary: An early release of data contained about 85 million unique TCRs, which came from HLA-typed donors.

Trimming left V 3 bases short and J 3 bases short, with 10 bases between. The CDR3 loop spans 14 amino acids. Looked up from germline, CDR1 is MNHEY and CDR2 is SMNVEV (reference sequence). Study outcomes and limitations: Common viral pathogens were later found to be apparently linked to several of the most significant clusters. A later analysis linked a missense variant in DCLRE1C to the trimming of TCR beta V and J genes. A highly shared variant cluster was judged a likely technical artifact.

It was with 60 Vbeta and 13 Jbeta primers that the PCR ran. This table comes from immunoSEQ multiplex PCR, and its TCRdb copy is limited to in-frame clones, with some not included. Here the sample spans 95,000 to 150,000 clones, around two thirds being singletons. The J gene is TRBJ2-3, the V gene TRBV27, with D perhaps TRBD1 (6 bases). The sequencing input was PBMCs. The sequence was collected from a woman in her thirties or forties in good health and CMV-seropositive. Written as DNA, the CDR3 is TGTGCCAGCAGTTTTCTGGACAGTACAGATACGCAGTATTTT. It codes for CASSFLDSTDTQYF.